This T cell receptor beta chain was profiled in a study of blood T cell repertoires in COVID-19. Turning to the study itself: Samples of COVID-19 (acute and convalescent) were obtained from the United States, Italy and Spain.

From germline, CDR1 is SGDLS and CDR2 YYNGEE. Trimming left V 4 bases short and J 2 bases short, with 13 bases between. There are 14 residues in the CDR3. Authors' methods: Estimation of nucleated cell counts relied on the amplification of reference gene primers. TCRdb's table, derived via immunoSEQ multiplex PCR, lists solely in-frame clones and lacks some. That table furnishes V, J and clone size, whereas the DNA furnished D and trimming. The table includes roughly 15,000 clones, around 85% detected once. The gene calls are TRBV9 and TRBJ2-7; possible D gene TRBD2, 5 bases. Sequencing input: peripheral blood. The TCR sequence derives from a human donor in a cohort sampled during active COVID-19. For the CDR3, the DNA is TGTGCCAGCAGCCCAAGAGCGGACCCCTACGAGCAGTACTTC. This encodes CASSPRADPYEQYF.